This TCR beta chain was obtained from a study of shared clonotypes between healthy human individuals. The study ran the assay at deep level. Every subset had its genomic DNA shared out evenly among several immunoSEQ plates. Unsorted PBMC contributed 300 ng DNA, 30,000 or so T cell genomes, to each replicate PCR. Clones were sequenced by immunoSEQ multiplex PCR, and TCRdb holds only the in-frame ones, with some missing. Among hundreds of thousands of clones, around 77% were seen once, and the ten largest hold around 12%. The receptor was derived from a woman aged 40 to 49 in good health. Some clones in this sample may be carry-over from other donors' samples. The material sequenced was PBMCs.

CDR3 region: CASSLKDRGRLFF. Here the CDR3 DNA reads TGTGCCAGCAGTCTTAAGGACAGGGGTCGACTGTTTTTT. This rearrangement joins TRBV28 to TRBJ1-4; 9 bases line up with TRBD1. This CDR3 comprises 13 residues. The trim removed 5 bases at V and 13 bases at J, leaving 8 bases unmatched. CDR1 is MDHEN and CDR2 is SYDVKM in the germline V gene.